The 6 T cell receptor beta chains given below trace back to one sample, sequenced in a study of Graves' ophthalmopathy and Graves' hyperthyroidism. TCR beta CDR3 regions were amplified from RNA transcripts. HTBI-primed RT-PCR formed the first round, and a multiplex PCR formed the second. TCRdb re-analysed the multiplex PCR reads in MiXCR, keeping a single row per CDR3 protein. The sample holds about 660,000 distinct CDR3 sequences, under 50% seen once. Material for sequencing was peripheral blood. The source of these receptors is an adult man with Graves' ophthalmopathy.

This clonotype appeared once. The chain is built from TRBV7-9 and TRBJ2-3, with 9 bases fitting TRBD1. CDR3 length: 14 amino acids. Germline CDR1 SEHNR, CDR2 FQNEAQ (reference sequence). The V gene end was trimmed by 5 bases and the J gene end by 4 bases; junction bases not matched to a gene: 4. CDR3 nucleotide sequence: TGTGCCAGCAGCCCACGGACAGGGGCAGATACGCAGTATTTT. It yields the protein CASSPRTGADTQYF.

The J gene is TRBJ2-5, the V gene TRBV27; D is perhaps TRBD2 (5 bases). The CDR3 loop spans 15 amino acids. The V end was cut by 5 bases, the J end by 9 bases, with 22 bases between. The V gene's germline CDR1 is MNHEY and CDR2 SMNVEV (reference sequence). The CDR3 bases are TGTGCCAGCAGTAACTCACGGGATCCCAATCAGCCCCAGTACTTC. Protein: CASSNSRDPNQPQYF.

The CDR3 is CATSDSQREDNEQFF. The CDR3 DNA reads as TGTGCCACCAGTGATTCCCAGCGGGAGGACAATGAGCAGTTCTTC. The rearrangement joins TRBV24-1 to TRBJ2-1, with 9 bases fitting TRBD2. V lost 2 bases and J lost 5; bases outside the gene matches: 3. The CDR3 is 15 residues long. CDR1 and CDR2 (germline): KGHDR, SFDVKD.

The chain joins TRBV20-1 to TRBJ1-2, with TRBD1 matching over 10 bases. The junction had 17 bases not matched to a gene; V was cut back by 2 bases and J by 2 bases. The CDR3 contains 19 residues. Germline values: CDR1 DFQATT, CDR2 SNEGSKA (reference sequence). In DNA form, the CDR3 reads TGCAGTGCTAGATTACCAAGCCGGGACAGGGGAATCTGGAACTATGGCTACACCTTC. Protein sequence: CSARLPSRDRGIWNYGYTF.

This clonotype was recorded once. The V gene is TRBV7-2, the J gene TRBJ2-3, with no clear D. This CDR3 region has 13 residues. Germline V gene data show CDR1 as SGHTA and CDR2 as FQGNSA. The V gene lost 2 bases and the J gene lost 4 bases, with 7 bases spanning the gap. The CDR3 DNA sequence: TGTGCCAGCAGCTTAACAGCCGCAGATACGCAGTATTTT. This translates into CASSLTAADTQYF.

This clonotype was seen repeatedly, ten times or more. The chain combines TRBV20-1 with TRBJ1-6; a weak D match, TRBD1 (6 bases). CDR1 and CDR2 (germline): DFQATT, SNEGSKA (reference sequence). The CDR3 sequence is 14 residues long. Trimming removed 3 bases at V and 9 bases at J, with 15 bases between. The CDR3 is CSASTGRETSPLHF. The CDR3 bases are TGCAGTGCTAGTACAGGGCGGGAGACTTCACCCCTCCACTTT.